This entry is about one T cell receptor beta chain. The sample is drawn from a study of T cells in Graves' hyperthyroidism and ophthalmopathy. The investigators amplified TCR beta CDR3 regions from RNA transcripts. The TCR CDR3 was amplified in a first-round RT-PCR using the HTBI primer set. TCRdb ran MiXCR on the multiplex PCR reads and lists one entry per CDR3 protein. The sample carries around 23,000 distinct CDR3 sequences, about half recorded once. Germline CDR1 and CDR2: SGDLS and YYNGEE. The length of the CDR3 is 16 residues. V shed 3 bases and J 4 bases; nucleotides not matched to a gene: 7. The sequence derives from a woman aged 35 to 49 with Graves' hyperthyroidism that later progressed to Graves' ophthalmopathy. The material sequenced was blood. The rearrangement links TRBV9 to TRBJ2-2; the match to TRBD1 covers 9 bases. In nucleotides, the CDR3 is TGTGCCAGCAGCGCTCCAAGGACAGGGGTCACCGGGGAGCTGTTTTTT. Translation gives CASSAPRTGVTGELFF.